This T cell receptor beta chain was observed in a study of cytomegalovirus exposure and HLA in healthy donors. Everyone who donated was a healthy bone marrow donor. This clone is a singleton in its sample. Trimming at V came to 0 bases and at J to 4 bases, leaving 5 bases not matched to a gene. The CDR3 runs 16 residues. Germline CDR1 is SGHRS and CDR2 is YFSETQ. 60 Vbeta and 13 Jbeta primers were used in PCR. Clones were sequenced by immunoSEQ multiplex PCR, and TCRdb holds only the in-frame ones, with some missing. The repertoire holds around 100,000 clones, with about 60% as singletons. The chain has TRBV5-1 and TRBJ2-7, with 12 bases lining up with TRBD2. This receptor was taken from a woman aged 25 to 39 in good health and CMV-seronegative. Source material: PBMCs. The CDR3 is CASSLASGRDGYEQYF. Written as DNA, the CDR3 is TGCGCCAGCAGCTTGGCTAGCGGGAGGGATGGATACGAGCAGTACTTC.